Listed below are T cell receptor beta chains from one sample, sequenced in a study of T cell repertoires in cytomegalovirus infection. TCRdb fed the reads into MiXCR, producing one record per CDR3 protein. The table has around 450,000 distinct CDR3 sequences, roughly 30% seen once; the top ten hold 12% to 15%. Material: PBMCs. Receptor source: a human donor in good health (CMV status not recorded). Some clones in this sample may be carry-over from other donors' samples. The CDR3 runs from the conserved cysteine through the conserved F or W. The D gene is left open where the match is weak. Some rows mark clone size as missing; the rest say once, few, many or name a class of expanded clone.

d_gene	v_gene	abundance	j_gene	CDR3nt	CDR3aa
TRBD1	TRBV7-6	many	TRBJ2-4	TGTGCCAGCAGCCCAGGACAGGGACTAGCCAAAAACATTCAGTACTTC	CASSPGQGLAKNIQYF
-	TRBV11-1	-	TRBJ1-1	TGTGCCAGCAGCTTATATATTAGCAGCATGAACACTGAAGCTTTCTTT	CASSLYISSMNTEAFF
-	TRBV4-2	few	TRBJ1-1	TGTGCCAGCAGCCAAGAGAAGGGCGGGGGGTCCCACACTGAAGCTTTCTTT	CASSQEKGGGSHTEAFF
-	TRBV6-1	-	TRBJ1-5	TGTGCCAGCAGTGACTCGGCCGTTAGCAATCAGCCCCCGCATTTT	CASSDSAVSNQPPHF
-	TRBV7-6	many	TRBJ2-5	TGTGCCAGCAGCTTATGGGCAGAAGAAGAGACCCAGTACTTC	CASSLWAEEETQYF
-	TRBV7-2	-	TRBJ1-4	TGTGCCAGCAGCCCCAGCCCTATCGCGAGTGAAAAACTGTTTTTT	CASSPSPIASEKLFF
-	TRBV12-3/TRBV12-4	few	TRBJ2-5	TGTGCCAGCAGCCATTCCACAGGGAGCGAGACCCAGTACTTC	CASSHSTGSETQYF
-	TRBV28	-	TRBJ2-7	TGTGCCAGAAGCCCGACCACAGGGGGGGACGAGCCGTACTTC	CARSPTTGGDEPYF
-	TRBV7-8	-	TRBJ2-7	TGTGCCAGCAGCCCCACTAGCTCGCTGTACGAGCAGTACTTC	CASSPTSSLYEQYF
-	TRBV6-1	many	TRBJ2-6	TGTGCCAGCAGTGAAGTAGCGGCCTCTGGGGCCAACGTCCTGACTTTC	CASSEVAASGANVLTF
-	TRBV6-2/TRBV6-3	many	TRBJ2-7	TGTGCCAGCAGCCCCCACCGCCGAACTAGAGGGCTCTCCTACGAGCAGTACTTC	CASSPHRRTRGLSYEQYF
-	TRBV24-1	many	TRBJ2-2	TGTGCCACCAGTGCAGAGTCGAACACCGGGGAGCTGTTTTTT	CATSAESNTGELFF
TRBD1	TRBV6-1	many	TRBJ2-1	TGTGCCAGCAGTCTAGACAGGGGTCACAATGAGCAGTTCTTC	CASSLDRGHNEQFF
TRBD2	TRBV11-2	-	TRBJ2-7	TGTGCCAGCAGCTTCGGGACTAAACGCGAGCAGTACTTC	CASSFGTKREQYF
-	TRBV7-4	-	TRBJ1-2	TGTGCCAGCAGGATAGGGGAAACGGATGGCTACACCTTC	CASRIGETDGYTF
-	TRBV5-1	-	TRBJ1-2	TGCGCCAGCAGCTGCGGGTCAGAGACATCAGGCTATGGCTACACCTTC	CASSCGSETSGYGYTF
-	TRBV11-2	many	TRBJ1-2	TGTGCCAGCAGCTTAAAGGGGGGGGGCTCCACCTATGGCTACACCTTC	CASSLKGGGSTYGYTF
-	TRBV7-6	-	TRBJ2-7	TGTGCCAGCAGCTTATCTACCGTGTGGGACGAGCAGTACTTC	CASSLSTVWDEQYF
-	TRBV27	many	TRBJ1-2	TGTGCCAGCACCTCTGTTCGGGTGGGAATGGTCTTGGGCTACACCTTC	CASTSVRVGMVLGYTF
TRBD1	TRBV5-1	few	TRBJ1-1	TGCGCCAGCAGCACAGCCGGGACAGGGGCGCGGACAGCTTTCTTT	CASSTAGTGARTAFF
-	TRBV12-3/TRBV12-4	-	TRBJ2-7	TGTGCCAGCAGTTACAGGGAATCGTTGTACGAGCAGTACTTC	CASSYRESLYEQYF
-	TRBV7-2	-	TRBJ2-1	TGTGCCAGCAGCTTAGATGTCAATGAGCAGTTCTTC	CASSLDVNEQFF
-	TRBV14	-	TRBJ2-2	TGTGCCAGCAGCCAGCACAGGGCGAACACCGGGGAGCTGTTTTTT	CASSQHRANTGELFF
TRBD1	TRBV7-2	many	TRBJ2-5	TGTGCCAGCAGCTCGCGGACAGGGGGTAGTCAAGAGACCCAGTACTTC	CASSSRTGGSQETQYF
TRBD2	TRBV6-2/TRBV6-3	once	TRBJ2-1	TGTGCCAGCAGTTACGACGGGCAAAGCGGGGGGGCCTTAGGGTACAATGAGCAGTTCTTC	CASSYDGQSGGALGYNEQFF
-	TRBV7-6	many	TRBJ1-4	TGTGCCAGCAGCCCAGGACGGAGGAATGAAAAACTGTTTTTT	CASSPGRRNEKLFF
-	TRBV7-9	few	TRBJ1-2	TGTGCCAGCAGCTTCAGTTACTATGGCTACACCTTC	CASSFSYYGYTF
TRBD2	TRBV20-1	-	TRBJ2-2	TGCAGTGCTATAAGCGGGGGGCGCACCGGGGAGCTGTTTTTT	CSAISGGRTGELFF
TRBD2	TRBV7-3	few	TRBJ2-2	TGTGCCAGCAGCGAGCGGGGGGGCGGCGGGGAGCTGTTTTTT	CASSERGGGGELFF
-	TRBV12-3/TRBV12-4	-	TRBJ1-1	TGTGCCAGCAGTTTGCAGCTAATGAACACTGAAGCTTTCTTT	CASSLQLMNTEAFF
TRBD1	TRBV7-9	-	TRBJ2-4	TGTGCCAGCAGCTTAGCTACAGGGGGCCCGACCGGCTTAGCCAAAAACATTCAGTACTTC	CASSLATGGPTGLAKNIQYF
-	TRBV20-1	few	TRBJ2-7	TGCAGTGCTATCGGCAGCACCTACGAGCAGTACTTC	CSAIGSTYEQYF
TRBD1	TRBV7-6	-	TRBJ2-1	TGTGCCAGCAGATTTATGGGACAGAACCCCTACAATGAGCAGTTCTTC	CASRFMGQNPYNEQFF
-	TRBV5-6	-	TRBJ2-7	TGTGACAGCAGCCCCCTCGAGGCCGACCGGGACGAGCAGTACTTC	CDSSPLEADRDEQYF
TRBD2	TRBV7-2	many	TRBJ2-4	TGTGCCAGCAGCTTAGGAGATGGGGGCGGGGGGGTGGGGAACATTCAGTACTTC	CASSLGDGGGGVGNIQYF
-	TRBV29-1	-	TRBJ1-2	TGCAGCGATGGAGGGACGGCTGCTTACGGCTACACCTTC	CSDGGTAAYGYTF
-	TRBV4-1	few	TRBJ1-2	TGCGCCAGCAGCCAAGATGATCGGACACAGAACTATGGCTACACCTTC	CASSQDDRTQNYGYTF
-	TRBV4-3	-	TRBJ1-6	TGCGCCAGCAGCCAAGAATTCGGCAGTAATTCACCCCTCCACTTT	CASSQEFGSNSPLHF
-	TRBV19	-	TRBJ2-5	TGTGCCAGCCAAGGCCGGACGGGTGGGACCCAGTACTTC	CASQGRTGGTQYF
-	TRBV6-1	few	TRBJ2-1	TGTGCCAGCGGGGCATGGGGGTTGATAAATGAGCAGTTCTTC	CASGAWGLINEQFF
-	TRBV6-2/TRBV6-3	-	TRBJ2-6	TGTGCCAGCAGTTACCCCGGGGCCTCTGGGGCCAACGTCCTGACTTTC	CASSYPGASGANVLTF
TRBD2	TRBV10-3	-	TRBJ2-3	TGTGCCTCCGACGGGGGGAGAAGGGAGATAGATACGCAGTATTTT	CASDGGRREIDTQYF
-	TRBV6-1	-	TRBJ1-3	TGTGCCAGCACAGTGGGAGTCGGAGGTTTCTCTGGAAACACCATATATTTT	CASTVGVGGFSGNTIYF
-	TRBV2	-	TRBJ2-1	TGTGCCAGCAGTGAGGGGGTATCCTACAATGAGCAGTTCTTC	CASSEGVSYNEQFF
-	TRBV11-2	-	TRBJ2-2	TGTGCCAGCAGGACGCCGGCGAACACCGGGGAGCTGTTTTTT	CASRTPANTGELFF
-	TRBV28	many	TRBJ1-6	TGTGCCAGCAGTTTATTGGGCCCAAACTCCTATAATTCACCCCTCCACTTT	CASSLLGPNSYNSPLHF
-	TRBV20-1	few	TRBJ2-4	TGCAGTGCTAGGAGGAGTGTCTTAGCCAAAAACATTCAGTACTTC	CSARRSVLAKNIQYF
-	TRBV7-8	many	TRBJ1-2	TGTGCCAGCAGCTTAGATTTCCTGGGGACAAATTATGGCTACACCTTC	CASSLDFLGTNYGYTF
TRBD1	TRBV7-9	-	TRBJ2-7	TGTGCCAGCAGTCCGGGACAGTCGACCTACGAGCAGTACTTC	CASSPGQSTYEQYF
TRBD2	TRBV7-2	many	TRBJ2-5	TGTGCCAGCAGCTTCCAGAACCTAGCGGGGGGCGGGGAGACCCAGTACTTC	CASSFQNLAGGGETQYF
TRBD2	TRBV6-1	few	TRBJ2-5	TGTGCCAGCAACGATGCGGGGGGGCGGGAGACCCAGTACTTC	CASNDAGGRETQYF
-	TRBV11-1	many	TRBJ2-3	TGTGCCAGCAGCTTATGGTCAGGGGATGGCACAGATACGCAGTATTTT	CASSLWSGDGTDTQYF
-	TRBV7-2	few	TRBJ2-5	TGTGCCAGCAGCTTAGGATTGCACCAAGAGACCCAGTACTTC	CASSLGLHQETQYF
TRBD2	TRBV2	-	TRBJ2-2	TGTGCCAGTGCTAGCGGGGGAGTCCAAACCGGGGAGCTGTTTTTT	CASASGGVQTGELFF
-	TRBV7-2	many	TRBJ2-5	TGTGCCAGCAGATACAGGGAGTACCAAGAGACCCAGTACTTC	CASRYREYQETQYF